The 32 T cell receptor beta chains in this list originate from one sample, sequenced in a study of blood T cell repertoires in COVID-19. TCRdb's copy holds only in-frame clones and misses some; the assay was immunoSEQ multiplex PCR. The sample records 200,000 to 250,000 clones, roughly 90% being singletons. Sequencing used PBMCs or T cells enriched from blood (not recorded which). The origin of the receptors is a woman aged 30 to 39 with acute COVID-19.

The rearrangement links TRBV4-2 to TRBJ1-1, with TRBD1 matching 9 bases. CDR1 and CDR2 from the germline V gene are LGHNA and YNFKEQ. V shed 1 base and J 2 bases; nucleotides not matched to a gene: 11. The CDR3 extends over 18 amino acids. CDR3 in amino acids: CASSQGLRDRVLNTEAFF. The CDR3 DNA is TGTGCCAGCAGCCAAGGTCTAAGGGACAGGGTCCTTAACACTGAAGCTTTCTTT.

This chain connects TRBV4-1 to TRBJ2-1; TRBD1 agrees at 9 bases. The CDR3 extends over 13 amino acids. Germline V CDR1 and CDR2: MGHRA, YSYEKL. Trimming at V came to 4 bases and at J to 7 bases, leaving 2 bases not matched to a gene. The CDR3: CASSLGQGNEQFF. The CDR3 bases are TGCGCCAGCAGCCTGGGACAGGGTAATGAGCAGTTCTTC.

The CDR3 nucleotides are TGTGCCAGCAGTTTAACAGGACCCTACGAGCAGTACTTC. It translates to CASSLTGPYEQYF. The chain has TRBV27 and TRBJ2-7; a weak D match, TRBD1 (5 bases). Germline V gene sequence: CDR1 MNHEY, CDR2 SMNVEV (reference sequence). The CDR3 is 13 amino acids. The germline V and J ends were trimmed by 2 bases and 2 bases, with 7 bases remaining between them.

As to this clone: An end of the junction differs from the germline gene, which may be a read error. The V gene is TRBV19, the J gene TRBJ1-4; the D gene is possibly TRBD1 (6 bases). CDR3 length: 16 residues. The germline V gene has CDR1 LNHDA and CDR2 SQIVND (reference sequence). The CDR3 region is CASSIGGGGGNEKLFF. CDR3 DNA sequence: TGTGCCAGTAGCATAGGGGGAGGCGGAGGCAATGAAAAACTGTTTTTT.

V usage is TRBV10-3 and J usage is TRBJ1-2; D might be TRBD1 (5 bases). The CDR3 loop spans 14 amino acids. Germline-derived CDR1 and CDR2 are ENHRY and SYGVKD. The V end lost 7 bases, the J end lost 0 bases, and 12 bases lay between the germline ends. The CDR3 DNA follows: TGTGCCATCACAACGACAGACCCTAACTATGGCTACACCTTC. Encoded protein: CAITTTDPNYGYTF.

The chain has TRBV12-3 or TRBV12-4 and TRBJ1-3; D remains unclear. Trimming pared 6 bases from V and 0 bases from J, leaving 6 bases between. The CDR3 runs 13 residues. The CDR3 is CASRNSSGNTIYF. CDR3 nucleotides: TGTGCCAGCAGAAATAGCTCTGGAAACACCATATATTTT.

The rearrangement links TRBV7-2 to TRBJ2-7; 10 positions match TRBD1. The CDR3 consists of 14 residues. In germline, CDR1 is SGHTA, CDR2 FQGNSA. Trimming at V came to 4 bases and at J to 4 bases, leaving 4 bases not matched to a gene. The CDR3 sequence: CASSSGQGVYEQYF. CDR3 in DNA: TGTGCCAGCAGCTCCGGACAGGGGGTATACGAGCAGTACTTC.

The count of this clone is one. The chain joins TRBV30 to TRBJ2-1; tentatively, D is TRBD2 (5 bases). There are 13 residues in the CDR3. V gave up 1 base and J gave up 9 bases, with 13 bases separating them. Germline V gene lookup returns CDR1 GTSNPN and CDR2 SVGIG (reference sequence). CDR3 nucleotides: TGTGCCTGGAGTGGCCAGGCCGAGGGTGAGCAGTTCTTC. Its translation is CAWSGQAEGEQFF.

V is TRBV10-2 and J is TRBJ1-2, with a weak D call TRBD1 (5 bases). Trimming stripped 3 bases from V and 7 bases from J, with 18 bases between. CDR3 length: 15 amino acids. CDR1 is WSHSY, CDR2 SAAADI, per germline. CDR3 in amino acids: CASSEWWSRVGGYTF. The DNA for the CDR3 is TGCGCCAGCAGTGAATGGTGGAGCAGGGTAGGTGGCTACACCTTC.

The chain has TRBV3-1 (or the pseudogene TRBV3-2) and TRBJ2-4, with TRBD1 matching 7 bases. The CDR3 sequence is 18 residues long. CDR1 and CDR2 from the germline V gene are LGHDT and YNNKEL (reference sequence). V trimming: 0 bases; J trimming: 0 bases; junction bases outside the gene matches: 8. CDR3 DNA sequence: TGTGCCAGCAGCCAAGACACAGGGGCCTCCCTAGCCAAAAACATTCAGTACTTC. Its protein product is CASSQDTGASLAKNIQYF.

The chain links TRBV9 to TRBJ1-1; 9 positions agree with TRBD1. The CDR3 consists of 17 residues. V gave up 0 bases and J gave up 3 bases; unmatched junction bases: 9. CDR1 is SGDLS and CDR2 is YYNGEE in the germline V gene. CDR3 in DNA: TGTGCCAGCAGCGTAGCACCGGGACAGGGTTTGGACACTGAAGCTTTCTTT. It specifies CASSVAPGQGLDTEAFF. Based on the CDR3 plus reference TRBV9 and TRBJ1-1, the full variable domain is DSGVTQTPKHLITATGQRVTLRCSPRSGDLSVYWYQQSLDQGLQFLIQYYNGEERAKGNILERFSAQQFPDLHSELNLSSLELGDSALYFCASSVAPGQGLDTEAFFGQGTRLTVV.

The chain combines TRBV7-9 with TRBJ1-1; no clear D. The ends were cut back, 1 base at V and 4 bases at J, with 10 bases in the middle. This CDR3 region has 14 residues. CDR1 SEHNR and CDR2 FQNEAQ come from the germline V gene (reference sequence). The CDR3 here is CASSLDEVSTEAFF. The CDR3 DNA is TGTGCCAGCAGCTTAGACGAGGTGAGCACTGAAGCTTTCTTT.

V is TRBV7-6 and J is TRBJ2-3, with D perhaps TRBD2 (5 bases). CDR1 and CDR2 (germline): SGHVS, FNYEAQ. The V gene lost 3 bases and the J gene lost 0 bases, with 10 bases spanning the gap. This CDR3 is 15 amino acids long. The CDR3, as DNA: TGTGCCAGCAGCTTCCCAGCGGAGAGCACAGATACGCAGTATTTT. Its protein is CASSFPAESTDTQYF.

The rearrangement links TRBV6-5 to TRBJ1-4, with a possible D match to TRBD1 (6 bases). Germline V gene lookup returns CDR1 MNHEY and CDR2 SVGAGI. The V end lost 6 bases, the J end lost 8 bases, and 19 bases lay between the germline ends. The CDR3 runs 15 residues. This CDR3 is CASSLDRKHTEKLFF. The DNA of the CDR3 is TGTGCCAGCAGCCTTGACAGGAAGCATACGGAAAAACTGTTTTTT.

V and J are TRBV18 and TRBJ1-1; D is undetermined. This CDR3 has 13 residues. Trimming removed 0 bases from V and 5 bases from J, with 7 bases in between. From germline, CDR1 is KGHSH and CDR2 LQKENI. CDR3 sequence: CASSPPWETEAFF. The CDR3 DNA reads as TGTGCCAGCTCACCACCCTGGGAGACTGAAGCTTTCTTT.

There are a few counts of this clone. V is TRBV7-8 and J is TRBJ1-4, with D perhaps matching TRBD1 (6 bases). V dropped 4 bases and J dropped 0 bases, with 9 bases sitting between them. The CDR3 sequence is 15 residues long. Per germline, CDR1 SGHVS and CDR2 FQNEAQ. The chain's CDR3 is CASSSPGATNEKLFF. DNA for the CDR3: TGTGCCAGCAGCTCTCCAGGGGCAACTAATGAAAAACTGTTTTTT.

This chain connects TRBV5-6 to TRBJ2-3; possible D gene TRBD2, 5 bases. Germline V gene lookup returns CDR1 SGHDT and CDR2 YYEEEE. The CDR3 sequence is 13 residues long. Trimming took off 5 bases at V and 2 bases at J, with 9 bases between the two ends. The CDR3 DNA follows: TGTGCCAGCAGGAGGGATCTCACAGATACGCAGTATTTT. Encoded protein: CASRRDLTDTQYF.

The J gene is TRBJ2-2, the V gene TRBV19, with D unclear. The CDR3 contains 15 residues. The V end was cut by 2 bases, the J end by 0 bases, with 7 bases between. The germline gives CDR1 LNHDA, CDR2 SQIVND (reference sequence). The DNA of the CDR3 is TGTGCCAGTAGTATAATGGGCGCGAACACCGGGGAGCTGTTTTTT. This gives the protein CASSIMGANTGELFF.

The chain uses TRBV7-9 and TRBJ1-5, with no clear D. CDR3 length: 17 amino acids. Germline CDR1 and CDR2: SEHNR and FQNEAQ (reference sequence). V lost 1 base to trimming and J lost 2 bases, with 15 bases between them. The CDR3 sequence is CASSLGTMGGGNQPQHF. The CDR3 nucleotides are TGTGCCAGCAGCTTAGGGACTATGGGAGGCGGCAATCAGCCCCAGCATTTT.

This chain connects TRBV5-1 to TRBJ1-1; D is undetermined. The germline V gene has CDR1 SGHRS and CDR2 YFSETQ. The ends were cut back, 4 bases at V and 5 bases at J, with 9 bases in the middle. CDR3 length: 12 amino acids. The CDR3 sequence is CASSPESTEAFF. The CDR3 DNA reads TGCGCCAGCAGCCCGGAGAGTACTGAAGCTTTCTTT.

The table lists this clone with a few counts. This chain joins TRBV7-9 and TRBJ1-1; D unresolved. Germline V CDR1 and CDR2: SEHNR, FQNEAQ (reference sequence). With 5 bases removed from V and 0 bases from J, the gap between germline ends came to 10 bases. The CDR3 has 14 residues. The CDR3 DNA reads TGTGCCAGCAGCCCAGACTCGATGAACACTGAAGCTTTCTTT. Translation: CASSPDSMNTEAFF.

The chain combines TRBV7-9 with TRBJ2-2; D ambiguous. The CDR3 has 12 residues. Germline lookup yields CDR1 SEHNR and CDR2 FQNEAQ (reference sequence). With 1 base removed from V and 7 bases from J, the gap between germline ends came to 4 bases. The CDR3 nucleotides read TGTGCCAGCAGCTTAGGACACGGGGAGCTGTTTTTT. Its protein is CASSLGHGELFF.

V and J are TRBV4-1 and TRBJ1-2, with TRBD1 matching 7 bases. With V trimmed by 0 bases and J by 3 bases, 4 bases remained unmatched. The CDR3 consists of 15 residues. Germline CDR1 MGHRA, CDR2 YSYEKL. The CDR3 sequence is CASSQDRTGYYGYTF. CDR3 coding DNA: TGCGCCAGCAGCCAAGACCGGACAGGTTACTATGGCTACACCTTC.

The V call is TRBV24-1, the J call TRBJ1-4; 7 bases line up with TRBD1. The CDR3 sequence is 14 residues long. Germline V gives CDR1 KGHDR, CDR2 SFDVKD. J lost 7 bases, V lost 10 bases, and 11 bases had no gene match. The CDR3 sequence is CATLSDRVGEKLFF. CDR3 nucleotide sequence: TGTGCCACTTTAAGTGACAGGGTCGGTGAAAAACTGTTTTTT.

This clone was seen more than once but under ten times. The chain couples TRBV4-1 to TRBJ1-5; possible D gene TRBD1, 6 bases. The CDR3 spans 15 residues. From germline, CDR1 is MGHRA and CDR2 YSYEKL. V lost 0 bases, J lost 11 bases, and 17 bases lay in between. The CDR3 sequence: CASSQEWKQGRSQHF. The CDR3 coding sequence is TGCGCCAGCAGCCAAGAGTGGAAACAGGGCCGGTCCCAGCATTTT.

The chain links TRBV6-2 or TRBV6-3 to TRBJ2-2, with a tentative D call TRBD1 (5 bases). This CDR3 has 15 residues. With 5 bases removed from V and 6 bases from J, the gap between germline ends came to 16 bases. Germline assignment: CDR1 MNHEY and CDR2 SVGEGT. The CDR3 protein is CASSVGPHLAGELFF. In DNA form, the CDR3 reads TGTGCCAGCAGTGTGGGGCCCCATTTGGCCGGGGAGCTGTTTTTT.

This chain links TRBV7-2 with TRBJ1-1; TRBD1 might be the D (6 bases). The V gene lost 4 bases and the J gene lost 3 bases, with 9 bases spanning the gap. Germline V gene sequence: CDR1 SGHTA, CDR2 FQGNSA. The CDR3 is 13 residues long. The CDR3 protein is CASSWGQHTEAFF. The CDR3 region has the DNA TGTGCCAGCAGCTGGGGACAACACACTGAAGCTTTCTTT.

In DNA form, the CDR3 reads TGTGCCAGCAGCTTCCTGGGGGGGCTCGGCACAGATACGCAGTATTTT. This sequence encodes CASSFLGGLGTDTQYF. V and J are TRBV11-2 and TRBJ2-3, with a weak D call TRBD2 (7 bases). CDR1 and CDR2 (germline): SGHAT, FQNNGV. This CDR3 is built from 16 residues. V lost 3 bases and J 1 base, leaving 14 bases between the germline ends.

The V call is TRBV4-1, the J call TRBJ1-1; D is ambiguous. V lost 0 bases to trimming and J lost 0 bases, with 8 bases between them. CDR3 length: 15 amino acids. Germline lookup yields CDR1 MGHRA and CDR2 YSYEKL. The CDR3 spells CASSQDSPVNTEAFF. As DNA, the CDR3 is TGCGCCAGCAGCCAAGATTCTCCGGTGAACACTGAAGCTTTCTTT.

This rearrangement joins TRBV12-3 or TRBV12-4 to TRBJ2-1, with 9 bases that match TRBD2. V lost 6 bases, J lost 3 bases, and 0 bases stayed unmatched. The CDR3 sequence is 13 residues long. CDR3 nucleotide sequence: TGTGCCAGCAGGACTAGCGGCTACAATGAGCAGTTCTTC. Protein product: CASRTSGYNEQFF.

The chain carries TRBV5-5 and TRBJ2-1; D gene uncertain. The germline V gene encodes CDR1 SGHKS and CDR2 YYEKEE (reference sequence). The CDR3 runs to 14 residues. V was shortened by 4 bases and J by 5 bases, with 13 bases between the two germline ends. The DNA of the CDR3 is TGTGCCAGCAGCGACCGACACATCAACAATGAGCAGTTCTTC. Translation gives CASSDRHINNEQFF. Combining the CDR3 with reference TRBV5-5 and TRBJ2-1 gives the whole variable domain DAGVTQSPTHLIKTRGQQVTLRCSPISGHKSVSWYQQVLGQGPQFIFQYYEKEERGRGNFPDRFSARQFPNYSSELNVNALLLGDSALYLCASSDRHINNEQFFGPGTRLTVL.

This chain connects TRBV10-1 to TRBJ2-7; the D gene is possibly TRBD2 (6 bases). The length of the CDR3 is 13 residues. Per germline, CDR1 WNHNN and CDR2 SYGVQD (reference sequence). V was trimmed by 6 bases and J by 5 bases, leaving 14 bases between them. The CDR3 DNA is TGCGCCAGCAGCCGACTAGGGAGTAACGAGCAGTACTTC. It translates to CASSRLGSNEQYF.